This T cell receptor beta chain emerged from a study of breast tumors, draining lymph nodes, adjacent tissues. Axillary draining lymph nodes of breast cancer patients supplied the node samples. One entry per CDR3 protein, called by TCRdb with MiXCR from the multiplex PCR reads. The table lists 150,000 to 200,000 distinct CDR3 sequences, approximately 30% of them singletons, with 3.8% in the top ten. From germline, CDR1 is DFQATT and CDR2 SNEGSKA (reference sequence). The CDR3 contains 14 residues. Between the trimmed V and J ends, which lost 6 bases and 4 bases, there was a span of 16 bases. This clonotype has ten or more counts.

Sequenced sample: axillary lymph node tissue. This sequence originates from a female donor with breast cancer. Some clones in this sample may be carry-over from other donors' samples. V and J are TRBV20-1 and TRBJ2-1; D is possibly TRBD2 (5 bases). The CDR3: CSAPSEGQYNEQFF. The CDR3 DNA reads TGCAGTGCCCCAAGCGAGGGCCAATACAATGAGCAGTTCTTC.